This TCR beta chain was sequenced for a study of T-cell reconstitution after alpha-beta-depleted transplantation in children. Trimming removed 5 bases from V and 1 base from J; junction bases left unmatched: 10. This CDR3 is 17 amino acids long. The germline gives CDR1 SGHTA, CDR2 FQGNSA. There are a few counts of this clonotype. Unique molecular identifiers were incorporated when the TCRbeta library was constructed. MiXCR, run by TCRdb on the PCR reads, gives a single entry per CDR3 protein. The table shows about 640,000 distinct CDR3 sequences, with over 15% occurring only once. This TCR was sampled from a human donor who donated a stem cell graft to a child with acute myeloid leukemia. Sample: PBMCs from the stem cell graft donor, taken from the stem cell graft. This rearrangement joins TRBV7-2 to TRBJ2-4; 8 nucleotides align to TRBD1. CDR3 coding DNA: TGTGCCAGCAGCCCCTGGACAGGGTGGAAGGCCAAAAACATTCAGTACTTC. This sequence encodes CASSPWTGWKAKNIQYF.